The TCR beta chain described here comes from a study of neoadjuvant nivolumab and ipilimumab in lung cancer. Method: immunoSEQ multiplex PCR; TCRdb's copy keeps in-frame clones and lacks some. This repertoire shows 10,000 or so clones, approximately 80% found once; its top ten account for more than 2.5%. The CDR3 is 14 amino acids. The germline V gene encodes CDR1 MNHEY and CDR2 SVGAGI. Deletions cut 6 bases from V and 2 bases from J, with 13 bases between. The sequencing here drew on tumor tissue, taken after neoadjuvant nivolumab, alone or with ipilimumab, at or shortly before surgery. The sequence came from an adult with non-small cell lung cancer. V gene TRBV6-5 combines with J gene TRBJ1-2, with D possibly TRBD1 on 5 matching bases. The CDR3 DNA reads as TGTGCCAGCAGCCCTAGACAGACCAACTATGGCTACACCTTC. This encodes CASSPRQTNYGYTF.